This entry is about one T cell receptor beta chain. Germline V lookup: CDR1 SGHRS, CDR2 YFSETQ. Trimming took 4 bases from V and 6 from J, leaving 10 bases between them. The CDR3 is 13 residues long. These data come from a study of T cell changes during pregnancy in multiple sclerosis. Method: immunoSEQ multiplex PCR; TCRdb's copy keeps in-frame clones and lacks some. The sample lists approximately 32,000 clones; roughly 87% were seen once. The source of this sequence is a female donor with multiple sclerosis, enrolled in a pregnancy study. The chain joins TRBV5-1 to TRBJ2-2; possible D gene TRBD1, 6 bases. The source material was CD8+ T cells from peripheral blood mononuclear cells, sampled in the first trimester of pregnancy. CDR3 sequence: CASSPTGPGELFF. DNA of the CDR3: TGCGCCAGCAGCCCAACAGGGCCCGGGGAGCTGTTTTTT. The entire variable domain, with the rest obtained from reference TRBV5-1 and TRBJ2-2, is as follows: KAGVTQTPRYLIKTRGQQVTLSCSPISGHRSVSWYQQTPGQGLQFLFEYFSETQRNKGNFPGRFSGRQFSNSRSEMNVSTLELGDSALYLCASSPTGPGELFFGEGSRLTVL.